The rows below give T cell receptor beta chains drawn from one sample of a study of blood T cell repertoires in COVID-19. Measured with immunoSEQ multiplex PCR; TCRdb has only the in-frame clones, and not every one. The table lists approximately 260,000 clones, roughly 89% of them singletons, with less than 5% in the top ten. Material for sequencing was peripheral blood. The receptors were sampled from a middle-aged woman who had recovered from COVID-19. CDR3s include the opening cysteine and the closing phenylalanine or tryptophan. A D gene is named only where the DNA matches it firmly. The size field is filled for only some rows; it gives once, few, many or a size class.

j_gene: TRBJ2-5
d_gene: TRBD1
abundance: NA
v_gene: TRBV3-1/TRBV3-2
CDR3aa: CASNRRQTGAETQYF
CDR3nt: TGTGCCAGCAACAGGCGGCAAACAGGGGCGGAGACCCAGTACTTC

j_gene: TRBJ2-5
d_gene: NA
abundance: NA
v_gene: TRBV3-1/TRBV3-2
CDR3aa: CASSPRGEEETQYF
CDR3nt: TGTGCCAGCAGCCCACGGGGAGAAGAAGAGACCCAGTACTTC

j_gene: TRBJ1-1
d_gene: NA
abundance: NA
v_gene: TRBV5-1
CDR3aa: CASSERTLNTEAFF
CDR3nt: TGCGCCAGCAGCGAGCGGACGTTGAACACTGAAGCTTTCTTT

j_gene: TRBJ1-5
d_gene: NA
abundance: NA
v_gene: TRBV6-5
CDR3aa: CASSPRGHYQPQHF
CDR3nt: TGTGCCAGCAGTCCGAGGGGACACTATCAGCCCCAGCATTTT

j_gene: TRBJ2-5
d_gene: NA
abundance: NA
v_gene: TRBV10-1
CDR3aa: CASSIEETQYF
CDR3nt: TGCGCCAGCAGCATAGAAGAGACCCAGTACTTC

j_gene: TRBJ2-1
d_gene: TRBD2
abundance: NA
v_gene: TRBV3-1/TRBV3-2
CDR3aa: CASSPGLAGGGHNEQFF
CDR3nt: TGTGCCAGCAGCCCGGGACTAGCGGGAGGGGGGCACAATGAGCAGTTCTTC

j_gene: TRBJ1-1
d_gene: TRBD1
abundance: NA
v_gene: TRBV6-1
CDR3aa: CASLDSGGTGEAFF
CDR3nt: TGTGCCAGCCTTGATTCAGGGGGAACGGGTGAAGCTTTCTTT

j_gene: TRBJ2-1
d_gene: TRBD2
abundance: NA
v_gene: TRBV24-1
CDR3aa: CATSDFSSGTSSYNEQFF
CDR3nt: TGTGCCACCAGTGATTTCTCAAGCGGGACGAGCTCCTACAATGAGCAGTTCTTC

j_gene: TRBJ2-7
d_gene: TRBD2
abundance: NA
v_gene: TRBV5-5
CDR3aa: CASSSSTSGGIYEQYF
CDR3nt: TGTGCCAGCAGCTCCTCTACTAGCGGGGGGATCTACGAGCAGTACTTC

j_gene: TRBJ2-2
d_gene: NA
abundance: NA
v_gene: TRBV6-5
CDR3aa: CASSFEGGTGELFF
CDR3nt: TGTGCCAGCAGTTTTGAGGGGGGGACCGGGGAGCTGTTTTTT

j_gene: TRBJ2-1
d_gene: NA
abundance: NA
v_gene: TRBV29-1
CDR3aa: CSVNHRDHEQFF
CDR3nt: TGCAGCGTCAATCACAGGGATCACGAGCAGTTCTTC

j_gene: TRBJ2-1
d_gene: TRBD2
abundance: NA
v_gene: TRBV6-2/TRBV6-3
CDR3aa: CASSYISTSGSIRYNEQFF
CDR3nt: TGTGCCAGCAGTTACATCTCGACTAGCGGGAGTATTAGGTACAATGAGCAGTTCTTC

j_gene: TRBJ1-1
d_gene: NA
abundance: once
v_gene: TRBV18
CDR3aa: CASSPPTGVTEAFF
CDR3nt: TGTGCCAGCTCACCACCCACCGGAGTCACTGAAGCTTTCTTT

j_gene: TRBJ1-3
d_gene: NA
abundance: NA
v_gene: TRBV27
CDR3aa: CASMFQGNGGNTIYF
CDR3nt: TGTGCCAGCATGTTCCAGGGTAACGGCGGAAACACCATATATTTT